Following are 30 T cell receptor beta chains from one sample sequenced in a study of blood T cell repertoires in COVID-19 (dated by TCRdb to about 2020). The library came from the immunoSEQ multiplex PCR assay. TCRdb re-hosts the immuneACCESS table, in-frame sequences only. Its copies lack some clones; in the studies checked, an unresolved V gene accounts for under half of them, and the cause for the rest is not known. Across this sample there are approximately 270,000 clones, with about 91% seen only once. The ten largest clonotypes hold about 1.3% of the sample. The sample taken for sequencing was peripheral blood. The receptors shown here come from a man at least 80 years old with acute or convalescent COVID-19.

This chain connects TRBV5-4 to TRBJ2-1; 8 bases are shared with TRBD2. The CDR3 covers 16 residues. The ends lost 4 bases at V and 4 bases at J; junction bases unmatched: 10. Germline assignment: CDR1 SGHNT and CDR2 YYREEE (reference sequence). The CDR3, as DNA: TGTGCCAGCAGCCAAGGGGGGCGGGGGGATTACAATGAGCAGTTCTTC. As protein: CASSQGGRGDYNEQFF.

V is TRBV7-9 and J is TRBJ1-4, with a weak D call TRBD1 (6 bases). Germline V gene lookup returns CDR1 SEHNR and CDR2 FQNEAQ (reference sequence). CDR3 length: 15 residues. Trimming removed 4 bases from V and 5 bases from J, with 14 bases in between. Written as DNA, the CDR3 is TGTGCCAGCAGCTCTTACCGGGACAACAATGAAAAACTGTTTTTT. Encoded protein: CASSSYRDNNEKLFF.

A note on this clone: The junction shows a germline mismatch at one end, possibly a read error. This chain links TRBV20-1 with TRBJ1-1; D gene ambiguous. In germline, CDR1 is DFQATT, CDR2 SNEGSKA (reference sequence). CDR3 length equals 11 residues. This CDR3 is CSARTSREEGF. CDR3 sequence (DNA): TGCAGTGCTAGAACTTCCCGGGAGGAAGGCTTT.

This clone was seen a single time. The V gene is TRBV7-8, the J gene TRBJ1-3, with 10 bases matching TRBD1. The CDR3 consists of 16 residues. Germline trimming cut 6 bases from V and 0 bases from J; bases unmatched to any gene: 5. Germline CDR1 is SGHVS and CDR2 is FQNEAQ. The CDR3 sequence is CASSTGTGASGNTIYF. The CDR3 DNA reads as TGTGCCAGCAGTACCGGGACAGGGGCCTCTGGAAACACCATATATTTT.

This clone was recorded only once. CDR3 DNA sequence: TGTGCCAGCCGTGCCGGGACAGGGTTTGGCTACACCTTC. This translates into CASRAGTGFGYTF. The V gene is TRBV19, the J gene TRBJ1-2; TRBD1 matches at 9 bases. The CDR3 has 13 amino acids. The germline gives CDR1 LNHDA, CDR2 SQIVND (reference sequence). J was trimmed by 7 bases and V by 9 bases; bases with no gene match: 9.

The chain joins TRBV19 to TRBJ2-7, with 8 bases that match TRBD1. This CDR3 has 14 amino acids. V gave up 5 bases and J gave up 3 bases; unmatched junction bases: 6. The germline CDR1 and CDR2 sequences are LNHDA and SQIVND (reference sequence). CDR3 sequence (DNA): TGTGCCAGTAGTGCTGGACAGGGCCTCTACGAGCAGTACTTC. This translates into CASSAGQGLYEQYF.

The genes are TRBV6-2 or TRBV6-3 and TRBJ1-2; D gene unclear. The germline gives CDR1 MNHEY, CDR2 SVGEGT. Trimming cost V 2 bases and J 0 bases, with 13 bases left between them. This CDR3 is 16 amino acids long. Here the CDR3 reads CASSYRTTAPNYGYTF. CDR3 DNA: TGTGCCAGCAGTTACCGTACAACCGCCCCTAACTATGGCTACACCTTC.

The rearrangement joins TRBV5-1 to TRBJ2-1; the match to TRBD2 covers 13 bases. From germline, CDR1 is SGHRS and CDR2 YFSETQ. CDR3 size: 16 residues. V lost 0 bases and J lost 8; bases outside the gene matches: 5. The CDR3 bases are TGCGCCAGCAGCTTGGCGGGTGGACTAGCGGGGGATGAGCAGTTCTTC. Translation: CASSLAGGLAGDEQFF.

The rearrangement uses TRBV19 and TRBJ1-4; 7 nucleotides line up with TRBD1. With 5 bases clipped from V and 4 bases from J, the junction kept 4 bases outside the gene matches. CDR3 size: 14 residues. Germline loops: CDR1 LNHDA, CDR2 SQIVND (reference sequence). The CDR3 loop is CASSSGQNNEKLFF. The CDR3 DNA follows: TGTGCCAGTAGTTCGGGACAGAATAATGAAAAACTGTTTTTT.

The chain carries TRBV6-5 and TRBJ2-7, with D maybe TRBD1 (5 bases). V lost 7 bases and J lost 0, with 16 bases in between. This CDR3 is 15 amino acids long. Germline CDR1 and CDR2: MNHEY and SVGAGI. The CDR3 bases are TGTGCCAGCAAAAGTGGGGCGTCCTCCTCCTACGAGCAGTACTTC. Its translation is CASKSGASSSYEQYF.

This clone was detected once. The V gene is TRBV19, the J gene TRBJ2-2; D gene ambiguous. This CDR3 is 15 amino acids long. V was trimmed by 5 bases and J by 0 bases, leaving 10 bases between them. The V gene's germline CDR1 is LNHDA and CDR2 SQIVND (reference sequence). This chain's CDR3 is CASSLNGANTGELFF. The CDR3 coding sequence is TGTGCCAGTAGTCTGAACGGTGCGAACACCGGGGAGCTGTTTTTT.

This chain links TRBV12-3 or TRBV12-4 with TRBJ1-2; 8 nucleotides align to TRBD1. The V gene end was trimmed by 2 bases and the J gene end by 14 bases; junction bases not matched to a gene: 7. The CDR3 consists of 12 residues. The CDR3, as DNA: TGTGCCAGCAGTTTAAGGACAGGGAGGATTACCTTC. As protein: CASSLRTGRITF.

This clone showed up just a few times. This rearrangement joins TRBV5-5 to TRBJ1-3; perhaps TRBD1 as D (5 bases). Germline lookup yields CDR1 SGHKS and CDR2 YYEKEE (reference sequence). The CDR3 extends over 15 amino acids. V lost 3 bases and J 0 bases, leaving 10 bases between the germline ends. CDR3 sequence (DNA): TGTGCCAGCAGCTACAGGACCTACTCTGGAAACACCATATATTTT. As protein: CASSYRTYSGNTIYF. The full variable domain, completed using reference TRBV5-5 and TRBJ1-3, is DAGVTQSPTHLIKTRGQQVTLRCSPISGHKSVSWYQQVLGQGPQFIFQYYEKEERGRGNFPDRFSARQFPNYSSELNVNALLLGDSALYLCASSYRTYSGNTIYFGEGSWLTVV.

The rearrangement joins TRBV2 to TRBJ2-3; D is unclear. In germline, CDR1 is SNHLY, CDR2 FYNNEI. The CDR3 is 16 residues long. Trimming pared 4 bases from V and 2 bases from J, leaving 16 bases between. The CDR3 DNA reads TGTGCCAGCAGTGTGAAGGCTACTACAACCACAGATACGCAGTATTTT. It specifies CASSVKATTTTDTQYF. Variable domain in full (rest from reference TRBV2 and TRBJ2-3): EPEVTQTPSHQVTQMGQEVILRCVPISNHLYFYWYRQILGQKVEFLVSFYNNEISEKSEIFDDQFSVERPDGSNFTLKIRSTKLEDSAMYFCASSVKATTTTDTQYFGPGTRLTVL.

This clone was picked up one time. CDR3 sequence: CAISESIGIGGNTIYF. The CDR3 coding sequence is TGTGCCATCAGTGAGTCAATCGGGATAGGAGGTAACACCATATATTTT. The V and J genes are TRBV10-3 and TRBJ1-3, with D uncertain. The CDR3 extends over 16 amino acids. V lost 0 bases, J lost 7 bases, and 16 bases lay in between. Germline CDR1 is ENHRY and CDR2 is SYGVKD.

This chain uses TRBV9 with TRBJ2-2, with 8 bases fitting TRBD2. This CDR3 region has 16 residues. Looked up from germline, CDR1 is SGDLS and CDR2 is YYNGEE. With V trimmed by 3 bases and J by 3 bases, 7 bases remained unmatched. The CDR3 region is CASSAGTRGDTGELFF. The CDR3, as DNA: TGTGCCAGCAGCGCCGGGACTAGAGGGGACACCGGGGAGCTGTTTTTT.

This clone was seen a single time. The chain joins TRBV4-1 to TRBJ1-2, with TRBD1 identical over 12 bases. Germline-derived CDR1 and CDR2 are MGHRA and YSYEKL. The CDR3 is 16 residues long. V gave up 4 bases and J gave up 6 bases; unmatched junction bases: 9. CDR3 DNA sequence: TGCGCCAGCAGCCCCGGGACAGGGGGCGATTGGAATGGCTACACCTTC. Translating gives CASSPGTGGDWNGYTF.

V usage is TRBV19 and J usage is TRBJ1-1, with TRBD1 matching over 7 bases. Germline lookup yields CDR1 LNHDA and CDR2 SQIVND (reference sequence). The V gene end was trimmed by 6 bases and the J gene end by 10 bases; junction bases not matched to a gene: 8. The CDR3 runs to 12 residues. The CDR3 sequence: CASRDETGRAFF. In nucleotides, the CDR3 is TGTGCCAGTAGGGATGAGACAGGGCGAGCTTTCTTT.

Here the CDR3 reads CASSESGRADTQYF. CDR3 nucleotides: TGCGCCAGCAGTGAAAGCGGGAGGGCAGATACGCAGTATTTT. The chain joins TRBV10-2 to TRBJ2-3; 10 positions agree with TRBD2. The V and J ends lost 3 bases and 4 bases, in that order; junction bases with no gene match: 1. CDR1 and CDR2 from the germline V gene are WSHSY and SAAADI. The CDR3 runs 14 residues.

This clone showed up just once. The CDR3 bases are TGTGCCAGCCAACCTGGGACTAGCTCCTACAATGAGCAGTTCTTC. It yields the protein CASQPGTSSYNEQFF. The rearrangement joins TRBV11-2 to TRBJ2-1; TRBD2 agrees at 8 bases. Trimming cost V 8 bases and J 0 bases; bases outside gene matches: 6. The CDR3 is 15 residues long. Germline CDR1 SGHAT, CDR2 FQNNGV. Drawing the rest from reference TRBV11-2 and TRBJ2-1, the complete variable domain is EAGVAQSPRYKIIEKRQSVAFWCNPISGHATLYWYQQILGQGPKLLIQFQNNGVVDDSQLPKDRFSAERLKGVDSTLKIQPAKLEDSAVYLCASQPGTSSYNEQFFGPGTRLTVL.

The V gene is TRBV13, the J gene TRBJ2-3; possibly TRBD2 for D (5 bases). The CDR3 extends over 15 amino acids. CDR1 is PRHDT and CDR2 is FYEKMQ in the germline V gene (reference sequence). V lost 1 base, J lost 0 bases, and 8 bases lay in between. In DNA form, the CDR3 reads TGTGCCAGCAGCTTAGCTGGGGAGAGCACAGATACGCAGTATTTT. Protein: CASSLAGESTDTQYF.

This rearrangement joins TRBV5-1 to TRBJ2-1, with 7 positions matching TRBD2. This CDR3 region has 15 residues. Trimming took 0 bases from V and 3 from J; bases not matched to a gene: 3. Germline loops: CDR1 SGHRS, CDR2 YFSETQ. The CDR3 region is CASSLGEGSYNEQFF. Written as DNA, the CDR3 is TGCGCCAGCAGCTTGGGGGAGGGGAGCTACAATGAGCAGTTCTTC.

DNA for the CDR3: TGTGCCAGCAGTTTGTTCAGGGATTACGGAAACACCATATATTTT. Its translation: CASSLFRDYGNTIYF. The rearrangement uses TRBV28 and TRBJ1-3, with D possibly TRBD1 on 5 matching bases. The V end was cut by 3 bases, the J end by 4 bases, with 13 bases between. The CDR3 covers 15 residues. Germline V gene data show CDR1 as MDHEN and CDR2 as SYDVKM.

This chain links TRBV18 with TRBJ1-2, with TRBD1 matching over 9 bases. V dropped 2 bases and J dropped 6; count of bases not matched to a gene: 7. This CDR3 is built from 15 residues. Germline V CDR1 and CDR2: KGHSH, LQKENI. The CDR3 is CASSPGTGNMDGYTF. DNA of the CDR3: TGTGCCAGCTCACCAGGGACAGGGAACATGGATGGCTACACCTTC.

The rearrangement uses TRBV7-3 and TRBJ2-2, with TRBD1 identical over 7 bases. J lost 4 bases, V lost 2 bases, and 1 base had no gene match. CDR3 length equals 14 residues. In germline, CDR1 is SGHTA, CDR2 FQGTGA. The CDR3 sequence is CASSLGTATGELFF. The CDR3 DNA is TGTGCCAGCAGCTTAGGGACAGCCACCGGGGAGCTGTTTTTT.

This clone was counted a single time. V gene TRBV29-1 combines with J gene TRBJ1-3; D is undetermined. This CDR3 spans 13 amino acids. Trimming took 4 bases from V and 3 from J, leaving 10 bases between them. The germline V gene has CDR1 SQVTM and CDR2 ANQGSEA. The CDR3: CSVARADGNTIYF. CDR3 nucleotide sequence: TGCAGCGTTGCGAGGGCAGATGGAAACACCATATATTTT.

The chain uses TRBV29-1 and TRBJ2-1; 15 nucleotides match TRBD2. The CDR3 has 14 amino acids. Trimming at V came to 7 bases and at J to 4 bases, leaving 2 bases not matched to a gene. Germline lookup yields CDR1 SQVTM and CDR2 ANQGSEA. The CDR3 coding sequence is TGCAGCGCAGGGACTAGCGGGGGGTACAATGAGCAGTTCTTC. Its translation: CSAGTSGGYNEQFF.

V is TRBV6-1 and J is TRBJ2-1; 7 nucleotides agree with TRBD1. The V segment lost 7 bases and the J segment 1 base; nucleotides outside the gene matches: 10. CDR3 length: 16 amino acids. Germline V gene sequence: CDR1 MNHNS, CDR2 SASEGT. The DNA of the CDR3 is TGTGCCAGCACTGAGGTAGGGGGCCCATCCTACAATGAGCAGTTCTTC. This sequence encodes CASTEVGGPSYNEQFF.

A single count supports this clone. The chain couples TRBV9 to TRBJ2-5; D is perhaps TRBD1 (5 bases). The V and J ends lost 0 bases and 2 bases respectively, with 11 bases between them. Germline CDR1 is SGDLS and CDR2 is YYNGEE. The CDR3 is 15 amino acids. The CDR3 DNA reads TGTGCCAGCAGCGTAGAAAAACAGGCACAAGAGACCCAGTACTTC. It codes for CASSVEKQAQETQYF.

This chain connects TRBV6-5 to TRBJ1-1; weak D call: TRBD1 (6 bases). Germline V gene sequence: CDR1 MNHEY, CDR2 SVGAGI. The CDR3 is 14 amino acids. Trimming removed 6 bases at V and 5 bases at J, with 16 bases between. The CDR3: CASRIPGGQTEAFF. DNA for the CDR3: TGTGCCAGCAGGATTCCGGGGGGGCAAACTGAAGCTTTCTTT.